Listed below are T cell receptor beta chains from one sample, sequenced in a study of graft-versus-host responses after intestinal transplantation. Assay: immunoSEQ multiplex PCR; the TCRdb copy retains only in-frame clones and omits some. The data hold 80,000 to 100,000 clones, with 80% to 95% observed a single time. The antigens for these receptors are not known. The material sequenced was unstimulated CD4+ T cells sorted from spleen or lymph node cells, taken before intestinal transplant. The origin of the receptors is a human donor who received an intestinal transplant. The CDR3 runs from the conserved cysteine through the conserved F or W. The order of the fields is CDR3 protein, CDR3 DNA, V gene, clone size, D gene, J gene. D genes are given only for firm matches. The listing skips clone size in some rows; elsewhere it reads once, few, many or a size class.

CASRPDWTVSYGYTF TGTGCCAGCAGGCCCGACTGGACAGTTAGCTATGGCTACACCTTC TRBV27 . . TRBJ1-2
CASSIPPGSPDTQYF TGTGCCAGTAGTATCCCCCCCGGGTCCCCAGATACGCAGTATTTT TRBV19 once . TRBJ2-3
CASSLHFGLDTEAFF TGTGCCAGCAGCCTACACTTCGGACTTGACACTGAAGCTTTCTTT TRBV5-5 . . TRBJ1-1
CASSPPGTSAETQYF TGTGCCAGCAGCCCCCCCGGGACTAGCGCGGAGACCCAGTACTTC TRBV5-4 . TRBD2 TRBJ2-5
CASSLTANYGYTF TGCGCCAGCAGCTTGACAGCTAACTATGGCTACACCTTC TRBV5-1 few . TRBJ1-2
CASSTTGGRSQPQHF TGTGCCAGCAGTACGACAGGGGGGAGAAGTCAGCCCCAGCATTTT TRBV6-5 few TRBD1 TRBJ1-5
CASSAYSGNTIYF TGTGCCAGCAGTGCTTACTCTGGAAACACCATATATTTT TRBV2 few . TRBJ1-3
CASSPGGGRYTF TGCGCCAGCAGCCCCGGTGGAGGGCGCTACACCTTC TRBV5-1 . . TRBJ1-2
CASSPLGQGSNEQFF TGTGCCAGCTCACCACTGGGACAGGGTTCCAATGAGCAGTTCTTC TRBV18 once TRBD1 TRBJ2-1
CASSRPSPGQDEETQYF TGTGCCAGTAGTAGGCCCAGTCCGGGACAGGATGAAGAGACCCAGTACTTC TRBV19 . TRBD1 TRBJ2-5
CASSETANTEAFF TGTGCCAGCAGTGAGACAGCAAACACTGAAGCTTTCTTT TRBV6-5 . . TRBJ1-1
CASSLFLAGLSGANVLTF TGTGCCAGCAGCTTGTTTCTAGCGGGGCTCTCTGGGGCCAACGTCCTGACTTTC TRBV5-4 . TRBD2 TRBJ2-6
CASSPREGGEDEQYF TGTGCCAGCAGCCCGAGGGAGGGTGGAGAGGACGAGCAGTACTTC TRBV9 once TRBD2 TRBJ2-7
CASNGLFSSSYNEQFF TGTGCCAGCAATGGACTCTTTTCCAGCTCCTACAATGAGCAGTTCTTC TRBV2 . . TRBJ2-1
CASSVGRGRITGELFF TGTGCCAGCAGCGTGGGCAGGGGGCGCATCACCGGGGAGCTGTTTTTT TRBV9 . TRBD1 TRBJ2-2
CASSFLGTGAYEQYF TGTGCCAGCAGTTTTTTAGGGACAGGCGCCTACGAGCAGTACTTC TRBV27 . TRBD1 TRBJ2-7
CASSSQETQYF TGTGCCAGCAGCTCTCAAGAGACCCAGTACTTC TRBV7-9 . . TRBJ2-5
CASSQRSLAYNEQFF TGCGCCAGCAGCCAAAGGTCACTAGCCTACAATGAGCAGTTCTTC TRBV4-1 once . TRBJ2-1
CASSGVQRGSTEQFF TGTGCCAGCAGCGGGGTCCAGCGGGGATCAACGGAGCAGTTCTTC TRBV9 . TRBD2 TRBJ2-1
CAWSVSGAPYNEQFF TGTGCCTGGAGTGTATCAGGGGCCCCCTACAATGAGCAGTTCTTC TRBV30 once . TRBJ2-1
CASGTGGFLEPEAFF TGTGCCTCCGGGACAGGGGGTTTCCTCGAGCCTGAAGCTTTCTTT TRBV6-5 few TRBD1 TRBJ1-1
CASSPQTSGANEQFF TGTGCCAGCTCCCCCCAGACTAGCGGGGCCAATGAGCAGTTCTTC TRBV6-6 . TRBD2 TRBJ2-1
CASSFTPSGTYNEQFF TGTGCCAGCAGCTTTACCCCTAGCGGTACCTACAATGAGCAGTTCTTC TRBV5-6 . TRBD2 TRBJ2-1
CASSYAGGRETQYF TGTGCCAGCAGCTACGCAGGGGGCCGGGAGACCCAGTACTTC TRBV9 . TRBD1 TRBJ2-5
CASSLPLRGQETQYF TGTGCCAGCAGCTTGCCCTTGCGGGGGCAAGAGACCCAGTACTTC TRBV5-4 . TRBD2 TRBJ2-5
CATTNRGQGENIQYF TGTGCCACCACCAACCGGGGACAGGGGGAAAACATTCAGTACTTC TRBV28 . TRBD1 TRBJ2-4
CASRGGAFSFGEKLFF TGCGCCAGCAGAGGGGGAGCTTTCTCGTTCGGGGAAAAACTGTTTTTT TRBV5-1 . . TRBJ1-4
CASETGSLGGYGYTF TGTGCCAGCGAGACAGGGTCCCTTGGTGGCTATGGCTACACCTTC TRBV7-2 . TRBD1 TRBJ1-2
CAWSVPQGREKLFF TGTGCCTGGAGTGTACCACAGGGGCGAGAAAAACTGTTTTTT TRBV30 . TRBD1 TRBJ1-4
CASSRGLADTQYF TGTGCCAGCAGCAGGGGGCTCGCAGATACGCAGTATTTT TRBV9 . TRBD1 TRBJ2-3
CASSQDTGSKNTEAFF TGTGCCAGCAGCCAAGATACAGGCAGTAAGAACACTGAAGCTTTCTTT TRBV4-2 . . TRBJ1-1
CASSLGPDSGNTIYF TGTGCCAGCAGCTTGGGCCCAGACTCTGGAAACACCATATATTTT TRBV5-4 few . TRBJ1-3
CAISESSGGGDTQYF TGTGCCATCAGTGAGTCCAGCGGGGGAGGAGATACGCAGTATTTT TRBV10-3 . TRBD2 TRBJ2-3
CASSPGQGGRITDTQYF TGTGCCAGCAGCCCTGGACAGGGGGGAAGGATCACAGATACGCAGTATTTT TRBV9 . TRBD1 TRBJ2-3
CASSLYGTGRRVRQFF TGTGCCAGCAGCTTATATGGAACAGGCCGGAGGGTGCGGCAGTTCTTC TRBV7-2 . . TRBJ2-1
CASVQQGRVSNTEAFF TGTGCCAGTGTTCAACAGGGGCGGGTTTCGAACACTGAAGCTTTCTTT TRBV2 . TRBD1 TRBJ1-1
CASDELGTGRYNEQFF TGTGCCAGCGACGAATTGGGGACAGGGCGCTACAATGAGCAGTTCTTC TRBV7-9 . TRBD1 TRBJ2-1
CAISEARADLGSPLHF TGTGCCATCAGTGAGGCCAGGGCGGATTTAGGTTCACCCCTCCACTTT TRBV10-3 . . TRBJ1-6
CATSRGYTGGHTEAFF TGTGCCACCAGCAGAGGATACACAGGGGGCCACACTGAAGCTTTCTTT TRBV15 . TRBD1 TRBJ1-1
CASSPGGNSPLHF TGTGCCAGCAGTCCAGGGGGCAATTCACCCCTCCACTTT TRBV25-1 once TRBD1 TRBJ1-6
CASSIGYRGGETEETQYF TGTGCCAGTAGTATAGGCTACCGGGGGGGGGAGACGGAAGAGACCCAGTACTTC TRBV19 . TRBD2 TRBJ2-5
CASRGGQGADTQYF TGCGCCAGCCGGGGCGGACAGGGAGCGGATACGCAGTATTTT TRBV5-1 . TRBD1 TRBJ2-3
CASSLRGQGASGELFF TGCGCCAGCAGCTTGCGGGGGCAGGGGGCCTCCGGGGAGCTGTTTTTT TRBV5-1 . TRBD1 TRBJ2-2
CTSSQSDREGEKLFF TGCACCAGCAGCCAATCGGACAGGGAGGGGGAAAAACTGTTTTTT TRBV1 . . TRBJ1-4
CASSQGRESLNEQFF TGTGCCAGCAGCCAAGGAAGGGAGAGTTTGAATGAGCAGTTCTTC TRBV14 . . TRBJ2-1
CASSYGTSGTGELFF TGTGCCAGCAGCTATGGGACTAGCGGGACCGGGGAGCTGTTTTTT TRBV28 . TRBD2 TRBJ2-2
CASSQEDRARNEQYF TGCGCCAGCAGCCAGGAGGACAGGGCCAGGAACGAGCAGTACTTC TRBV4-3 few TRBD1 TRBJ2-7
CATTLAGENSEQYF TGTGCCACCACCTTAGCGGGAGAAAACTCCGAGCAGTACTTC TRBV28 . TRBD2 TRBJ2-7
CASSFRGLAGVEQYF TGTGCCAGCAGTTTTCGGGGACTAGCGGGAGTGGAGCAGTACTTC TRBV27 few TRBD2 TRBJ2-7
CASDTGRGAYNEQFF TGTGCCAGCGATACCGGGAGGGGGGCGTACAATGAGCAGTTCTTC TRBV14 once TRBD2 TRBJ2-1
CASSEGQFFSTDTQYF TGTGCCAGCAGTGAAGGACAGTTTTTTAGCACAGATACGCAGTATTTT TRBV6-1 . . TRBJ2-3
CASRNLGTVSGNTIYF TGTGCCAGCAGGAATCTTGGGACAGTCTCTGGAAACACCATATATTTT TRBV7-2 . TRBD1 TRBJ1-3
CASSGGAGTGNTIYF TGTGCCAGCAGCGGAGGGGCAGGGACTGGAAACACCATATATTTT TRBV7-9 . . TRBJ1-3
CASSLWTGGDSGNTIYF TGTGCCAGCAGCTTATGGACAGGGGGCGATTCTGGAAACACCATATATTTT TRBV7-9 . TRBD1 TRBJ1-3
CASSPGVAVKAFF TGTGCCAGCAGCCCTGGAGTCGCCGTCAAAGCTTTCTTT TRBV7-9 . . TRBJ1-1
CASSLVAGAVNEQFF TGCGCCAGCAGCTTGGTAGCGGGAGCAGTAAATGAGCAGTTCTTC TRBV5-1 . TRBD2 TRBJ2-1
CASSVNPGNIQYF TGTGCCAGCAGCGTTAACCCGGGGAACATTCAGTACTTC TRBV9 . . TRBJ2-4
CASSVPLPQNEKLFF TGTGCCAGTAGTGTCCCCCTGCCCCAGAATGAAAAACTGTTTTTT TRBV19 . . TRBJ1-4
CASSGSYEQYF TGTGCCAGCTCGGGTTCCTACGAGCAGTACTTC TRBV11-2 . . TRBJ2-7